This T cell receptor beta chain was captured in a study of OX40 agonist ivuxolimab in advanced cancers. Study context: The dose-escalation group included hepatocellular carcinoma, melanoma, renal cell carcinoma and head and neck cancer. Prior anti-PD-1, anti-PD-L1 or anti-CTLA-4 therapy did not bar entry, and 40% to 45% had some. Findings of the study overall: Patients with a partial response at 0.1-3.0 mg/kg had among the lowest clonal expansion.

As to this clone: Its target is not known.

The germline gives CDR1 MNHEY, CDR2 SVGAGI. The CDR3 contains 13 residues. The ends lost 8 bases at V and 1 base at J; junction bases unmatched: 1. Libraries were prepared by immunoSEQ multiplex PCR; TCRdb keeps only in-frame clonotypes and omits some of them. The profile covers 79,000 or so clones, with less than 95% appearing a single time and about 1.7% taken by the ten largest. J is TRBJ2-3 and V is TRBV6-5; TRBD2 matches 9 bases. This receptor was obtained from an adult with an advanced solid tumor such as melanoma, head and neck, liver or kidney cancer. This specimen consisted of CD4+ or CD8+ T cells sorted from blood, obtained in a trial of the OX40 agonist ivuxolimab. The CDR3 region is CASRTSGTDTQYF. CDR3 nucleotides: TGTGCCAGCCGGACTAGCGGCACAGATACGCAGTATTTT.